This section outlines one TCR beta chain sequence together with its context. Its antigen is currently unknown. This entry comes from a study of shared clonotypes between healthy human individuals. In replicate PCRs of sorted subsets, approximately 210 ng DNA, approximately 28,000 T cell genomes, was used. Repertoires were generated with immunoSEQ multiplex PCR, while TCRdb's copy carries only in-frame clones and drops some. The sample records roughly 2,000,000 clones, just under 95% being singletons. CD45RO-negative, CCR7-positively selected cells formed the naive CD8 fraction, excluding terminally differentiated effector memory CD45RA+ cells. The study drew all its donors from Caucasian adults living in Nashville, Tennessee. The V gene's germline CDR1 is SGHTA and CDR2 FQGTGA. V was clipped by 5 bases and J by 1 base, with 9 bases between them. CDR3 length equals 15 residues. Study-wide points: A handful of donors held about 5% of naive CD4 clonotypes in common.

Sequenced input: naive CD8+ T cells sorted from blood. This sequence was found in a man between 18 and 29 years old in good health. The chain recombines TRBV7-3 with TRBJ2-6; D unresolved. This CDR3 is CASSPLGSGANVLTF. For the CDR3, the DNA is TGTGCCAGCAGCCCCTTGGGGTCTGGGGCCAACGTCCTGACTTTC.